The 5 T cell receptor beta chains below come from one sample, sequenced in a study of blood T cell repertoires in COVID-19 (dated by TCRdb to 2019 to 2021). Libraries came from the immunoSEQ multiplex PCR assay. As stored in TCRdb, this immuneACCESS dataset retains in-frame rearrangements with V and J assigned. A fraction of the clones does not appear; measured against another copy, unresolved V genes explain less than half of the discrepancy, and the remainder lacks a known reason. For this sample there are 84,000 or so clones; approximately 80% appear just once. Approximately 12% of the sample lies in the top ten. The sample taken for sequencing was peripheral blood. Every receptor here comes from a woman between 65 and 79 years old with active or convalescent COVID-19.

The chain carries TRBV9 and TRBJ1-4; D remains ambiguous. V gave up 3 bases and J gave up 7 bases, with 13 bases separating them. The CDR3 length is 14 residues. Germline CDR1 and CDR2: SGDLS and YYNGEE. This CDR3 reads CASSARGGSEKLFF. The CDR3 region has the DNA TGTGCCAGCAGCGCACGGGGAGGGAGTGAAAAACTGTTTTTT.

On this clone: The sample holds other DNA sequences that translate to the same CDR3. The CDR3 reads CASSLGGGNEKLFF. The DNA for the CDR3 is TGCGCCAGCAGCTTGGGTGGAGGGAATGAAAAACTGTTTTTT. The V gene is TRBV5-1, the J gene TRBJ1-4; D gene uncertain. Trimming removed 0 bases from V and 5 bases from J, with 8 bases in between. The CDR3 has 14 amino acids. Germline CDR1 reads SGHRS; CDR2 reads YFSETQ.

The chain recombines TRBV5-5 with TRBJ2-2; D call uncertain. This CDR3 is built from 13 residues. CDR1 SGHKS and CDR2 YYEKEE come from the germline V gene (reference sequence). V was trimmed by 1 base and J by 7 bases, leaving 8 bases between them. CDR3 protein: CASSLIVNGELFF. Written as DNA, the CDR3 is TGTGCCAGCAGCTTGATCGTAAACGGGGAGCTGTTTTTT. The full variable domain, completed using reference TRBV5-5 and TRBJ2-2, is DAGVTQSPTHLIKTRGQQVTLRCSPISGHKSVSWYQQVLGQGPQFIFQYYEKEERGRGNFPDRFSARQFPNYSSELNVNALLLGDSALYLCASSLIVNGELFFGEGSRLTVL.

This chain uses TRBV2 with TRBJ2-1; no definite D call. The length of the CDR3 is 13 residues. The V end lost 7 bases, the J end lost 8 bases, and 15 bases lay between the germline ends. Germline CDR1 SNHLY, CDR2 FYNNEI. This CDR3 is CASNGFPADEQFF. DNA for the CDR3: TGTGCCAGCAATGGCTTCCCTGCGGATGAGCAGTTCTTC.

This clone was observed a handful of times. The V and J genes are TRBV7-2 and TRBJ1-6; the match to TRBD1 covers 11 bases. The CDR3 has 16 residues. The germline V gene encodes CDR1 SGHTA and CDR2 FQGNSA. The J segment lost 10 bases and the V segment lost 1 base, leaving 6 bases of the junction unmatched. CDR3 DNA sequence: TGTGCCAGCAGCTTAGTCGGGACAGGGGGTCGGTCACCCCTCCACTTT. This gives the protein CASSLVGTGGRSPLHF.